Following are 19 T cell receptor beta chains from one sample sequenced in a study of regulatory T cells in long-lasting Graves disease. The TCR beta library used iRepertoire HTBI primers with Arm-PCR amplification of CDR3. TCRdb ran MiXCR on the multiplex PCR reads and lists one entry per CDR3 protein. The sample consists of hundreds of thousands of distinct CDR3 sequences, 20% to 25% of them appearing once. Documented time point: persistent/refractory GD, antithyroid drugs over 5 years with positive TRAb. RNA extracted from PBMCs served as the sequencing template. This material consisted of peripheral blood mononuclear cells (PBMCs), taken when the disease was refractory, from a patient treated with antithyroid drugs. Receptors were obtained from a female donor with Graves disease.

The sample holds many counts of this clonotype. V and J are TRBV12-3 or TRBV12-4 and TRBJ1-2; D unclear. This CDR3 has 15 amino acids. V gave up 4 bases and J gave up 4 bases, with 16 bases separating them. The CDR3 region is CASSSNPRGSYGYTF. The CDR3 bases are TGTGCCAGCAGTTCCAACCCTCGTGGGTCCTATGGCTACACCTTC.

V gene TRBV7-2 combines with J gene TRBJ1-1; D perhaps matches TRBD1 (5 bases). The CDR3 totals 17 residues. Germline V gene lookup returns CDR1 SGHTA and CDR2 FQGNSA. Trimming took off 5 bases at V and 5 bases at J, with 24 bases between the two ends. The CDR3 loop is CASSPLGGTVGRTEAFF. In DNA form, the CDR3 reads TGTGCCAGCAGCCCCCTTGGGGGGACCGTTGGGAGAACTGAAGCTTTCTTT.

V and J are TRBV30 and TRBJ2-7; 7 positions agree with TRBD1. V lost 1 base to trimming and J lost 0 bases; unmatched junction nucleotides: 6. CDR1 GTSNPN and CDR2 SVGIG come from the germline V gene (reference sequence). The CDR3 is made up of 15 amino acids. This CDR3 is CAWSDGNRGSYEQYF. The CDR3 coding sequence is TGTGCCTGGAGTGATGGGAACAGGGGCTCCTACGAGCAGTACTTC.

This clonotype was detected a few times. V gene TRBV29-1 combines with J gene TRBJ1-1; D unresolved. The CDR3 is 13 residues long. V was trimmed by 4 bases and J by 7 bases, leaving 16 bases between them. The V gene's germline CDR1 is SQVTM and CDR2 ANQGSEA. This chain's CDR3 is CSVGTSKGREAFF. The CDR3 coding sequence is TGCAGCGTTGGGACCTCGAAAGGGCGTGAAGCTTTCTTT.

The chain couples TRBV12-3 or TRBV12-4 to TRBJ2-1, with 9 positions matching TRBD2. J was trimmed by 8 bases and V by 10 bases; bases with no gene match: 27. There are 19 residues in the CDR3. In DNA form, the CDR3 reads TGTGCCAACAGCGGGGGGATGCCTCTCTCCGTTTACAGGGTCGATGAGCAGTTCTTC. Translated, it gives CANSGGMPLSVYRVDEQFF.

The chain joins TRBV5-5 to TRBJ2-7, with a possible D match to TRBD2 (6 bases). The V end was cut by 1 base, the J end by 3 bases, with 11 bases between. The germline CDR1 and CDR2 sequences are SGHKS and YYEKEE (reference sequence). The CDR3 sequence is 14 residues long. CDR3 bases: TGTGCCAGCAGCTTGTACCCCGGGAGCTACGAGCAGTACTTC. As protein: CASSLYPGSYEQYF.

This clonotype was observed a few times. V and J are TRBV2 and TRBJ1-6, with D hard to call. The germline V and J ends were trimmed by 8 bases and 6 bases, with 20 bases remaining between them. From germline, CDR1 is SNHLY and CDR2 FYNNEI. The CDR3 spans 16 residues. As DNA, the CDR3 is TGTGCCAGCTCTCAAAGCTCAGCAGATTCTAATTCACCCCTCCACTTT. This codes for CASSQSSADSNSPLHF.

In DNA, the CDR3 is TGTGCCAGCAGCGTAGCTGAGCACTACGGGGAGCTGTTTTTT. This codes for CASSVAEHYGELFF. The V gene is TRBV9, the J gene TRBJ2-2; D is ambiguous. Germline V gene sequence: CDR1 SGDLS, CDR2 YYNGEE. Deletions cut 0 bases from V and 7 bases from J, with 10 bases between. This CDR3 region has 14 residues.

This sequence joins TRBV14 and TRBJ2-2; D is unclear. Looked up from germline, CDR1 is SGHDN and CDR2 is FVKESK. Trimming left V 1 base short and J 0 bases short, with 18 bases between. The CDR3 covers 19 residues. The CDR3: CASSQAYGFGHPNTGELFF. The CDR3, as DNA: TGTGCCAGCAGCCAAGCCTATGGTTTCGGGCACCCGAACACCGGGGAGCTGTTTTTT.

V is TRBV9 and J is TRBJ2-4; D not resolved. Trimming shortened V by 2 bases and J by 1 base, and 10 bases separated the two germline ends. This CDR3 comprises 15 residues. Germline CDR1 reads SGDLS; CDR2 reads YYNGEE. This chain's CDR3 is CASSVEVGAKNIQYF. The CDR3 DNA reads as TGTGCCAGCAGCGTGGAAGTTGGGGCCAAAAACATTCAGTACTTC.

This clonotype was picked up a small number of times. The V call is TRBV6-1, the J call TRBJ2-7, with a possible D match to TRBD2 (6 bases). CDR1 and CDR2 (germline): MNHNS, SASEGT. The CDR3 contains 15 residues. Deletions cut 5 bases from V and 3 bases from J, with 17 bases between. CDR3 sequence (DNA): TGTGCCAGCAGTAAACCCGCACTGCGGGGCTACGAGCAGTACTTC. Translating it yields CASSKPALRGYEQYF.

This clonotype has only a few counts. The chain joins TRBV5-1 to TRBJ1-3; possibly TRBD1 for D (5 bases). Trimming removed 0 bases at V and 3 bases at J, with 7 bases between. Germline V gene lookup returns CDR1 SGHRS and CDR2 YFSETQ. The CDR3 has 14 amino acids. In nucleotides, the CDR3 is TGCGCCAGCAGCTTGGAAGGGGATGGAAACACCATATATTTT. This codes for CASSLEGDGNTIYF. The full variable domain, completed using reference TRBV5-1 and TRBJ1-3, is KAGVTQTPRYLIKTRGQQVTLSCSPISGHRSVSWYQQTPGQGLQFLFEYFSETQRNKGNFPGRFSGRQFSNSRSEMNVSTLELGDSALYLCASSLEGDGNTIYFGEGSWLTVV.

Notes on this clonotype: A read error is possible here, since a much larger clone lies one base away. V is TRBV28 and J is TRBJ1-5, with 8 nucleotides matching TRBD1. Germline loops: CDR1 MDHEN, CDR2 SYDVKM. The CDR3 length is 14 residues. The CDR3 region has the DNA TGTGTCAGCAGACCGGGACAGGAGGATCAGCCCCAGCATTTT. It is translated as CVSRPGQEDQPQHF.

This clonotype was observed at least ten times. The CDR3 is CASSLPDRGWEAPQHF. The CDR3, as DNA: TGTGCCAGCAGTTTACCGGACAGGGGGTGGGAGGCGCCCCAGCATTTT. The V call is TRBV28, the J call TRBJ1-5; 10 bases align to TRBD1. J lost 9 bases, V lost 2 bases, and 10 bases had no gene match. The CDR3 length is 16 residues. Germline values: CDR1 MDHEN, CDR2 SYDVKM.

This chain joins TRBV3-1 and TRBJ1-1; D is perhaps TRBD1 (5 bases). CDR1 LGHDT and CDR2 YNNKEL come from the germline V gene (reference sequence). V dropped 1 base and J dropped 1 base, with 7 bases sitting between them. CDR3 size: 14 residues. CDR3 sequence: CASSQADRNTEAFF. Here the CDR3 DNA reads TGTGCCAGCAGCCAAGCTGACAGGAACACTGAAGCTTTCTTT.

This clonotype was seen more than once but under ten times. The gene calls are TRBV7-6 and TRBJ1-2; D gene unclear. Germline CDR1 and CDR2: SGHVS and FNYEAQ. The CDR3 totals 12 residues. V was cut by 1 base and J by 8 bases, with 8 bases left in between. The DNA for the CDR3 is TGTGCCAGCAGCTTAGACTTCGGAGGCTACACCTTC. Residues: CASSLDFGGYTF.

This clonotype was seen ten or more times. This chain joins TRBV12-3 or TRBV12-4 and TRBJ1-1; D uncertain. The length of the CDR3 is 13 residues. V was cut by 9 bases and J by 2 bases, with 13 bases left in between. The CDR3 nucleotides read TGTGCCAGTAGGAGGACCGAAAACACTGAAGCTTTCTTT. It specifies CASRRTENTEAFF.

This clonotype came up many times. J is TRBJ2-7 and V is TRBV28; no firm D call. CDR3 length: 13 residues. The V gene's germline CDR1 is MDHEN and CDR2 SYDVKM. Deletions cut 7 bases from V and 4 bases from J, with 14 bases between. CDR3 sequence reads: CASKLGPWYEQYF. DNA for the CDR3: TGTGCCAGCAAACTCGGCCCATGGTACGAGCAGTACTTC.

This sequence joins TRBV3-1 and TRBJ1-2, with D maybe TRBD1 (5 bases). This CDR3 region has 15 residues. Per germline, CDR1 LGHDT and CDR2 YNNKEL (reference sequence). V was trimmed by 4 bases and J by 4 bases, leaving 16 bases between them. The CDR3 spells CASSPNPTDLYGYTF. The DNA for the CDR3 is TGTGCCAGCAGCCCTAACCCGACAGACCTCTATGGCTACACCTTC.